This TCR beta chain comes out of a study of blood T cell repertoires in COVID-19. The overall study: Sites in the United States, Italy and Spain provided acute and convalescent COVID-19 samples. The analysed material was cDNA or gDNA that came from T cells, B-cell-depleted T cells, or PBMCs.

The method was immunoSEQ multiplex PCR; TCRdb's version includes in-frame clones alone and lacks a portion of them. The table records 100,000 to 120,000 clones, roughly 82% of them present only once. Trimming took 3 bases from V and 10 from J, leaving 9 bases between them. Per the germline V gene, CDR1 is LNHDA and CDR2 is SQIVND (reference sequence). The CDR3 covers 11 residues. The clonotype was recovered from a woman aged 60 to 75 with acute or convalescent COVID-19. Sequenced input: peripheral blood. The chain recombines TRBV19 with TRBJ1-1; unclear D gene. The CDR3 loop reads CASSIDFGAFF. In DNA, the CDR3 is TGTGCCAGTAGTATTGACTTTGGAGCTTTCTTT.